This TCR beta chain was recorded in a study of blood T cell repertoires in COVID-19. For the study at large: Sample material is recorded as cDNA or gDNA derived from T cells, B-cell-depleted T cells, or PBMCs.

This CDR3 has 16 amino acids. V shed 3 bases and J shed 4 bases, with 16 bases lying between them. The V gene's germline CDR1 is SGHRS and CDR2 YFSETQ. Seattle's cohort entered during active infection and was followed longitudinally. As handled by the study authors: Nucleated cell counts were estimated from reference gene primer amplification. Profiled with immunoSEQ multiplex PCR; TCRdb holds only in-frame clones, not every one. The DNA gave D and trimming, while V, J and clone size come from that table. The sample records roughly 190,000 clones, approximately 80% being singletons. This chain uses TRBV5-1 with TRBJ2-2, with D perhaps matching TRBD2 (7 bases). This TCR was sampled from a woman aged 70-85 years with COVID-19, enrolled during active disease. Material for sequencing was peripheral blood. The CDR3 loop is CASSSAGAGVTGELFF. Here the CDR3 DNA reads TGCGCCAGCAGCTCTGCAGGGGCGGGAGTCACCGGGGAGCTGTTTTTT.